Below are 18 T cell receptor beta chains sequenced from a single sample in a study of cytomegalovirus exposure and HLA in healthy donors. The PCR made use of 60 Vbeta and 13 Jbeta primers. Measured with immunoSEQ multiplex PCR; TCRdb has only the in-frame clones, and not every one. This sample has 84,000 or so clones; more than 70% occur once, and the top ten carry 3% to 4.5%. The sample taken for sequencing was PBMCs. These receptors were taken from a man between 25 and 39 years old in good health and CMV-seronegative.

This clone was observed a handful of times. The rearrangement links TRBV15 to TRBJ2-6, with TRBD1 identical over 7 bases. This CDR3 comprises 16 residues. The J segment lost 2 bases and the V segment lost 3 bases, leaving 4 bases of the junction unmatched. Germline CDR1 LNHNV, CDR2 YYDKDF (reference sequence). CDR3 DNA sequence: TGTGCCACCAGCAGCAAACAGGGGACTGGGGCCAACGTCCTGACTTTC. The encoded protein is CATSSKQGTGANVLTF. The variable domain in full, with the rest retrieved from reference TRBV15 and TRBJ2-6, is DAMVIQNPRYQVTQFGKPVTLSCSQTLNHNVMYWYQQKSSQAPKLLFHYYDKDFNNEADTPDNFQSRRPNTSFCFLDIRSPGLGDTAMYLCATSSKQGTGANVLTFGAGSRLTVL.

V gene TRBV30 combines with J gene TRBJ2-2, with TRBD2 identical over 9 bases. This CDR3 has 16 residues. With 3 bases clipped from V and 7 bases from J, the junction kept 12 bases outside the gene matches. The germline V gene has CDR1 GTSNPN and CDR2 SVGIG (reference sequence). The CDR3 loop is CAWSFGTSRKIGELFF. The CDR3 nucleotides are TGTGCCTGGAGCTTCGGGACTAGCAGAAAAATCGGGGAGCTGTTTTTT.

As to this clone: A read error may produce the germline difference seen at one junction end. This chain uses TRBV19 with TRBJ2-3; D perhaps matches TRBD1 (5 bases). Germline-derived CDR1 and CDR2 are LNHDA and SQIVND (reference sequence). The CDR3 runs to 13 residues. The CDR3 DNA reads TGTGCCAGTAGTCCGGACATTGCAGATATGCAGTATTTT. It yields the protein CASSPDIADMQYF.

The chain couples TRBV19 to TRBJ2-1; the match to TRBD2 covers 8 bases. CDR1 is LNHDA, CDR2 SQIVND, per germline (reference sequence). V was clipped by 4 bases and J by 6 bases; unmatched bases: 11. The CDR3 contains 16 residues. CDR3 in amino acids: CASSRAGGSLANEQFF. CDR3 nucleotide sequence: TGTGCCAGTAGTAGGGCGGGGGGCAGTCTCGCCAATGAGCAGTTCTTC.

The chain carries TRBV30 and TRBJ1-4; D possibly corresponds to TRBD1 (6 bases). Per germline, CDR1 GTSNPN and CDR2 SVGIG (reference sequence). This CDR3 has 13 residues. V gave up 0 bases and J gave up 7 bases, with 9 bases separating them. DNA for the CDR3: TGTGCCTGGAGTGTCGGGGGGCTTGAAAAACTGTTTTTT. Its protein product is CAWSVGGLEKLFF. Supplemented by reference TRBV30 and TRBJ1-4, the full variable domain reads SQTIHQWPATLVQPVGSPLSLECTVEGTSNPNLYWYRQAAGRGLQLLFYSVGIGQISSEVPQNLSASRPQDRQFILSSKKLLLSDSGFYLCAWSVGGLEKLFFGSGTQLSVL.

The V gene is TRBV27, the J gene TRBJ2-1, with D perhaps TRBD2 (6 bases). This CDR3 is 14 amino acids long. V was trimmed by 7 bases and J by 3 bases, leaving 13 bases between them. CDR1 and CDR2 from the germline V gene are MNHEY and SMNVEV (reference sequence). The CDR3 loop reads CASKSLADYNEQFF. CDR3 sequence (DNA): TGTGCCAGCAAAAGCTTAGCGGACTACAATGAGCAGTTCTTC.

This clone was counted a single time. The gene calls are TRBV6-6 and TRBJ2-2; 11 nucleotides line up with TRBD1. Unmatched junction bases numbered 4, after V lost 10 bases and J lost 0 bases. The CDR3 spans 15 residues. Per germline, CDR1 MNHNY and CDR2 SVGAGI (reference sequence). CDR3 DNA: TGTGCCACTCCGGGACAGGGGGCGAACACCGGGGAGCTGTTTTTT. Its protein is CATPGQGANTGELFF.

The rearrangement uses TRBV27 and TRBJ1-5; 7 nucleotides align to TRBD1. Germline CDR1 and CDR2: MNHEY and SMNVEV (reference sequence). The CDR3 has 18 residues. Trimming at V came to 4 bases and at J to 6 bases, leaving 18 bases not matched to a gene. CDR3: CASSSRPTGQAYGQPQHF. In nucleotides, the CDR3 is TGTGCCAGCAGTTCGCGACCGACAGGGCAGGCATATGGTCAGCCCCAGCATTTT.

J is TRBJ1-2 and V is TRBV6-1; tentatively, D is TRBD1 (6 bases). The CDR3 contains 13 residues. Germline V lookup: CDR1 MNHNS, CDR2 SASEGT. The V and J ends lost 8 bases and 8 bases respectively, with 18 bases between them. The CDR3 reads CASRRGVGVGYTF. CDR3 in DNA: TGTGCCAGCCGCAGGGGAGTGGGGGTCGGCTACACCTTC.

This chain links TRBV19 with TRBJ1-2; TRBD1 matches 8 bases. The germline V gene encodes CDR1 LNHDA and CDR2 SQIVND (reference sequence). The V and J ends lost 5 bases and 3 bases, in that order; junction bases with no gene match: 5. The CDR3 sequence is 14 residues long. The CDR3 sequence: CASSPLQGDYGYTF. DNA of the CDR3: TGTGCCAGTAGTCCGTTACAGGGGGACTATGGCTACACCTTC.

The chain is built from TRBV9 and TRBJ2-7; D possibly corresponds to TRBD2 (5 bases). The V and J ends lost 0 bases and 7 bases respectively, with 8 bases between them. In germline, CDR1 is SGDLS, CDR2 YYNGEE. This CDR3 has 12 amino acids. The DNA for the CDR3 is TGTGCCAGCAGCGTAGACCGGGGTGAGCAGTACTTC. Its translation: CASSVDRGEQYF.

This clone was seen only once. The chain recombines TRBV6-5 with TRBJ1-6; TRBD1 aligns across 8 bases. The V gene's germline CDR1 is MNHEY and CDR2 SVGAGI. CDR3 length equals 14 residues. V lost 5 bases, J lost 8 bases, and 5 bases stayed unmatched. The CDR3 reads CASSPRQGYSPLHF. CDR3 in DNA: TGTGCCAGCAGTCCTCGACAGGGGTATTCACCCCTCCACTTT.

CDR3 bases: TGTGCCAGCAGCGAGGGACGGGAGCGCACTGAAGCTTTCTTT. The encoded protein is CASSEGRERTEAFF. The chain carries TRBV7-9 and TRBJ1-1, with D possibly TRBD1 on 5 matching bases. The V end was cut by 5 bases, the J end by 4 bases, with 14 bases between. Looked up from germline, CDR1 is SEHNR and CDR2 is FQNEAQ (reference sequence). This CDR3 has 14 amino acids. The complete variable domain, with remaining parts taken from reference TRBV7-9 and TRBJ1-1, reads DTGVSQNPRHKITKRGQNVTFRCDPISEHNRLYWYRQTLGQGPEFLTYFQNEAQLEKSRLLSDRFSAERPKGSFSTLEIQRTEQGDSAMYLCASSEGRERTEAFFGQGTRLTVV.

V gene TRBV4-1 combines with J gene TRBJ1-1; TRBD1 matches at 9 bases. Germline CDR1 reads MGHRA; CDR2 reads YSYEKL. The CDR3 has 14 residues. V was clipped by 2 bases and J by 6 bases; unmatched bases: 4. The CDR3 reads CASSQYRGLPEAFF. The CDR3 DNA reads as TGCGCCAGCAGCCAATACAGGGGGCTTCCTGAAGCTTTCTTT.

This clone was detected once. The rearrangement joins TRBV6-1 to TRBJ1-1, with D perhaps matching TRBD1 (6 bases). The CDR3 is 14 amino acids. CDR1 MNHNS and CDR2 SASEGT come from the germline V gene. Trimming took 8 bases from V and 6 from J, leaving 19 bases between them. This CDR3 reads CASHRAVTFPEAFF. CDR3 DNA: TGTGCCAGCCACAGGGCGGTTACTTTTCCTGAAGCTTTCTTT.

The CDR3, as DNA: TGTGCCAGTACTGCAGGGTTTAATCAGCCCCAGCATTTT. Protein product: CASTAGFNQPQHF. The V call is TRBV19, the J call TRBJ1-5; weak D call: TRBD1 (5 bases). The CDR3 sequence is 13 residues long. Germline V gene sequence: CDR1 LNHDA, CDR2 SQIVND (reference sequence). Trimming took off 7 bases at V and 4 bases at J, with 11 bases between the two ends.

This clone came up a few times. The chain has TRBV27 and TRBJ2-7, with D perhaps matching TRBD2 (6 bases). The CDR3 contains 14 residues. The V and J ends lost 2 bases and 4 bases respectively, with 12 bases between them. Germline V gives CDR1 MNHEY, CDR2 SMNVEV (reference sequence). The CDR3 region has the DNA TGTGCCAGCAGTTTAACGGGAGCTTTATACGAGCAGTACTTC. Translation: CASSLTGALYEQYF.

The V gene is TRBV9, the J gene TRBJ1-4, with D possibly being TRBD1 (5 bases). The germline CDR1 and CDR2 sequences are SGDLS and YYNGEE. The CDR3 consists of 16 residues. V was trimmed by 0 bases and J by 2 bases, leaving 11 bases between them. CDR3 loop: CASSVEETVTNEKLFF. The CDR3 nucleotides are TGTGCCAGCAGCGTAGAGGAGACAGTGACTAATGAAAAACTGTTTTTT.